These 26 T cell receptor beta chains share one sample of origin, sequenced in a study of cytomegalovirus exposure and HLA in healthy donors. The PCR ran on 60 Vbeta and 13 Jbeta primers. Profiling relied on immunoSEQ multiplex PCR, and the TCRdb table lists in-frame clones only, not all of them. The table has some 130,000 clones, approximately 80% seen once; the top ten hold roughly 10%. Sequencing was done on a sample of PBMCs. The receptors come from a woman aged 45-65 years in good health and CMV-seropositive.

The chain uses TRBV7-6 and TRBJ2-7; D is unclear. This CDR3 spans 13 amino acids. Germline CDR1 is SGHVS and CDR2 is FNYEAQ. The V gene lost 1 base and the J gene lost 2 bases, with 6 bases spanning the gap. CDR3 DNA: TGTGCCAGCAGCTTAGAATCTCCCTACGAGCAGTACTTC. Residues: CASSLESPYEQYF.

The rearrangement uses TRBV6-6 and TRBJ1-1; D ambiguous. The germline V gene encodes CDR1 MNHNY and CDR2 SVGAGI (reference sequence). V was trimmed by 6 bases and J by 1 base, leaving 15 bases between them. This CDR3 spans 15 amino acids. CDR3 in amino acids: CASRPPPRANTEAFF. The CDR3 DNA sequence: TGTGCCAGCAGACCACCCCCGCGAGCGAACACTGAAGCTTTCTTT.

The chain is built from TRBV29-1 and TRBJ1-1, with a tentative D call TRBD1 (5 bases). Per the germline V gene, CDR1 is SQVTM and CDR2 is ANQGSEA. This CDR3 region has 13 residues. The V end was cut by 7 bases, the J end by 4 bases, with 16 bases between. The CDR3 is CSAGGGVGTEAFF. The CDR3 bases are TGCAGCGCCGGCGGGGGTGTGGGCACTGAAGCTTTCTTT.

The chain combines TRBV15 with TRBJ1-5; weak D call: TRBD1 (5 bases). The CDR3 has 15 residues. Between the trimmed V and J ends, which lost 1 base and 6 bases, there was a span of 13 bases. Germline V gene sequence: CDR1 LNHNV, CDR2 YYDKDF (reference sequence). CDR3 coding DNA: TGTGCCACCAGCAGAGGGACAACTCAGAGTCAGCCCCAGCATTTT. It yields the protein CATSRGTTQSQPQHF.

The chain employs TRBV7-9 and TRBJ1-2; no firm D call. This CDR3 contains 17 residues. The germline CDR1 and CDR2 sequences are SEHNR and FQNEAQ (reference sequence). V lost 2 bases and J 8 bases, leaving 24 bases between the germline ends. The CDR3 is CASSLLMEVPASGGYTF. DNA for the CDR3: TGTGCCAGCAGCTTACTTATGGAGGTCCCGGCATCGGGCGGCTACACCTTC.

J is TRBJ2-5 and V is TRBV6-4, with a possible D match to TRBD1 (6 bases). Germline values: CDR1 MRHNA, CDR2 SNTAGT. With 5 bases removed from V and 1 base from J, the gap between germline ends came to 8 bases. This CDR3 is built from 13 residues. The CDR3: CASSRDTQETQYF. The CDR3 DNA is TGTGCCAGCAGTCGGGACACCCAAGAGACCCAGTACTTC.

The chain links TRBV5-6 to TRBJ2-2, with TRBD1 identical over 7 bases. CDR3 size: 13 residues. With 4 bases clipped from V and 16 bases from J, the junction kept 13 bases outside the gene matches. Germline CDR1 SGHDT, CDR2 YYEEEE. The CDR3 reads CASSTRDSGITFF. In nucleotides, the CDR3 is TGTGCCAGCAGCACCCGGGACAGCGGAATAACGTTTTTT.

This chain joins TRBV11-2 and TRBJ2-1, with D possibly being TRBD2 (6 bases). CDR3 size: 14 residues. Germline V gene data show CDR1 as SGHAT and CDR2 as FQNNGV. Deletions cut 0 bases from V and 10 bases from J, with 13 bases between. Here the CDR3 DNA reads TGTGCCAGCAGCTTAGATCCTGGGACTTGGGAGCAGTTCTTC. Encoded protein: CASSLDPGTWEQFF.

This clone appeared once. The chain is built from TRBV7-6 and TRBJ1-3; 7 bases are shared with TRBD1. There are 14 residues in the CDR3. The germline V gene has CDR1 SGHVS and CDR2 FNYEAQ. J gave up 2 bases and V 6 bases, and 4 bases lay outside the gene matches. CDR3 in DNA: TGTGCCAGCAGTCCAACAGGGGCTGGAAACACCATATATTTT. This gives the protein CASSPTGAGNTIYF.

The chain is built from TRBV27 and TRBJ2-5; TRBD1 matches at 7 bases. The DNA end lines up better with TRBJ2-7; the J call may be wrong. This CDR3 contains 13 residues. Germline V gene lookup returns CDR1 MNHEY and CDR2 SMNVEV (reference sequence). The CDR3 nucleotides read TGTGCCAGCAGGGGGACAGTCTCCTACGAGCAGTACTTC. Its protein is CASRGTVSYEQYF.

This clone was recorded only once. The gene calls are TRBV5-1 and TRBJ1-2; D not resolved. Deletions cut 4 bases from V and 11 bases from J, with 15 bases between. The CDR3 length is 12 residues. The germline gives CDR1 SGHRS, CDR2 YFSETQ. CDR3 protein: CASSAGSAGYTF. CDR3 sequence (DNA): TGCGCCAGCAGCGCCGGCAGCGCTGGGTACACCTTC.

The CDR3 DNA reads as TGTGCCAGCAGCCCCGGACACCCCGATGAGCAGTTCTTC. Protein product: CASSPGHPDEQFF. The chain links TRBV28 to TRBJ2-1; D is perhaps TRBD1 (5 bases). The V gene's germline CDR1 is MDHEN and CDR2 SYDVKM. Trimming shortened V by 6 bases and J by 8 bases, and 14 bases separated the two germline ends. This CDR3 has 13 amino acids.

This clone showed up just once. The gene calls are TRBV28 and TRBJ2-7; D remains ambiguous. Trimming removed 5 bases at V and 0 bases at J, with 8 bases between. Per germline, CDR1 MDHEN and CDR2 SYDVKM. The CDR3 spans 13 residues. CDR3 sequence (DNA): TGTGCCAGCAGTCCCCCACACTCCTACGAGCAGTACTTC. Translated: CASSPPHSYEQYF.

This rearrangement joins TRBV7-9 to TRBJ1-1; no clear D. Looked up from germline, CDR1 is SEHNR and CDR2 is FQNEAQ (reference sequence). Trimming took 2 bases from V and 4 from J, leaving 20 bases between them. The CDR3 spans 17 residues. Here the CDR3 DNA reads TGTGCCAGCAGCTTATTGTTTGAGTCCGACTATACCACTGAAGCTTTCTTT. Protein: CASSLLFESDYTTEAFF.

The chain has TRBV30 and TRBJ2-1; tentatively, D is TRBD1 (6 bases). V was cut by 2 bases and J by 8 bases, with 13 bases left in between. Germline CDR1 is GTSNPN and CDR2 is SVGIG (reference sequence). The CDR3 is 13 residues long. DNA for the CDR3: TGTGCCTGGAGTTACAGGGTTGGGCATGAGCAGTTCTTC. The encoded protein is CAWSYRVGHEQFF.

The chain is built from TRBV29-1 and TRBJ2-1; 10 positions match TRBD1. The CDR3 has 13 amino acids. Germline loops: CDR1 SQVTM, CDR2 ANQGSEA. The CDR3 nucleotides are TGCACTGGCTTCCGGGACAGGGGCAATGAGCAGTTCTTC. Its protein is CTGFRDRGNEQFF.

The gene calls are TRBV5-1 and TRBJ2-1; TRBD1 might be the D (6 bases). This CDR3 contains 13 residues. Trimming pared 9 bases from V and 1 base from J, leaving 11 bases between. CDR1 is SGHRS and CDR2 is YFSETQ in the germline V gene. The DNA for the CDR3 is TGCGCCACCGGGGACACTTCCTACAATGAGCAGTTCTTC. It specifies CATGDTSYNEQFF.

V gene TRBV5-6 combines with J gene TRBJ2-7, with TRBD1 matching over 9 bases. The CDR3 covers 16 residues. In germline, CDR1 is SGHDT, CDR2 YYEEEE. The junction had 10 bases not matched to a gene; V was cut back by 0 bases and J by 6 bases. DNA of the CDR3: TGTGCCAGCAGCTTGGTAGGGGACAGGGCCTCCGCCGAGCAGTACTTC. It translates to CASSLVGDRASAEQYF.

The gene calls are TRBV5-6 and TRBJ1-2; tentative D call: TRBD1 (5 bases). This CDR3 comprises 13 residues. Trimming pared 5 bases from V and 5 bases from J, leaving 13 bases between. Germline-derived CDR1 and CDR2 are SGHDT and YYEEEE. Here the CDR3 DNA reads TGTGCCAGCAGGCACCAGGGAGGGTATGGCTACACCTTC. Its translation is CASRHQGGYGYTF.

This sequence joins TRBV6-4 and TRBJ2-6; D not resolved. The V and J ends lost 3 bases and 9 bases respectively, with 15 bases between them. Looked up from germline, CDR1 is MRHNA and CDR2 is SNTAGT. The CDR3 consists of 15 residues. Here the CDR3 reads CASSDSSLSGNVLTF. CDR3 nucleotides: TGTGCCAGCAGTGATTCGAGCCTCTCGGGCAACGTCCTGACTTTC.

The chain carries TRBV10-3 and TRBJ1-5; perhaps TRBD1 as D (6 bases). CDR3 length: 15 residues. CDR1 is ENHRY and CDR2 is SYGVKD in the germline V gene. V lost 6 bases to trimming and J lost 5 bases, with 17 bases between them. The CDR3: CAISNREQGHQPQHF. The CDR3 nucleotides read TGTGCCATCAGCAATCGAGAACAGGGACATCAGCCCCAGCATTTT.

The chain's CDR3 is CASSPPRSLNQPQHF. DNA for the CDR3: TGTGCCAGCTCACCACCCCGTTCCCTCAATCAGCCCCAGCATTTT. The rearrangement links TRBV18 to TRBJ1-5; D call uncertain. V lost 0 bases to trimming and J lost 3 bases, with 9 bases between them. The CDR3 loop spans 15 amino acids. Germline V lookup: CDR1 KGHSH, CDR2 LQKENI. The full variable domain, with the rest looked up from reference TRBV18 and TRBJ1-5, is NAGVMQNPRHLVRRRGQEARLRCSPMKGHSHVYWYRQLPEEGLKFMVYLQKENIIDESGMPKERFSAEFPKEGPSILRIQQVVRGDSAAYFCASSPPRSLNQPQHFGDGTRLSIL.

The chain combines TRBV6-5 with TRBJ1-2; 7 bases map to TRBD1. This CDR3 region has 14 residues. From germline, CDR1 is MNHEY and CDR2 SVGAGI. Trimming took 4 bases from V and 3 from J; bases not matched to a gene: 5. The CDR3 nucleotides are TGTGCCAGCAGTTCAAGACAGGGCTACTATGGCTACACCTTC. It specifies CASSSRQGYYGYTF.

A single count supports this clone. The gene calls are TRBV7-2 and TRBJ1-3; D might be TRBD1 (6 bases). V gave up 8 bases and J gave up 8 bases, with 16 bases separating them. Germline assignment: CDR1 SGHTA and CDR2 FQGNSA. This CDR3 is 13 amino acids long. The CDR3 sequence is CASFPRGGDTIYF. Here the CDR3 DNA reads TGTGCCAGCTTCCCAAGGGGGGGCGACACCATATATTTT.

V is TRBV5-6 and J is TRBJ1-6; 9 bases are shared with TRBD1. The V segment lost 4 bases and the J segment 9 bases; nucleotides outside the gene matches: 5. CDR3 length: 14 residues. Germline CDR1 reads SGHDT; CDR2 reads YYEEEE. CDR3 region: CASSQDRGTSPLHF. CDR3 bases: TGTGCCAGCAGCCAAGACAGGGGGACTTCACCCCTCCACTTT.

This chain connects TRBV7-5 to TRBJ1-5; the D segment call TRBD1 is taken from the table without a DNA check. TRBV7-5 is designated a pseudogene. The CDR3 consists of 16 residues. In nucleotides, the CDR3 is TGTGCCAGAAGCTCCCCTAGGGGGCAGGTCCCGAAGCCCCAGCATTTT. Translation gives CARSSPRGQVPKPQHF.